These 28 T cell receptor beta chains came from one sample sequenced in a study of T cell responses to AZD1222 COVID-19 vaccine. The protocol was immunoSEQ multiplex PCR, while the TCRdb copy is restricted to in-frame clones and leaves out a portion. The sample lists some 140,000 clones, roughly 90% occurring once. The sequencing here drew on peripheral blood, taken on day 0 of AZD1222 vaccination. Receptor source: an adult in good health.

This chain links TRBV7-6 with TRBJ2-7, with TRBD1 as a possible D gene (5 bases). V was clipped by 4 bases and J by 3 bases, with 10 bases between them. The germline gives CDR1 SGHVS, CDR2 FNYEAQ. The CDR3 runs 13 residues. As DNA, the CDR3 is TGTGCCAGCAGCTCCATTACAGGCTACGAGCAGTACTTC. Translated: CASSSITGYEQYF.

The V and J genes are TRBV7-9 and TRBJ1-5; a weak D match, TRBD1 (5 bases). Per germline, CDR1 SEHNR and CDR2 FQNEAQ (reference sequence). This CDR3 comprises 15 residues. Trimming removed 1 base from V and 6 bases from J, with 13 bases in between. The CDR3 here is CASSLESGNSQPQHF. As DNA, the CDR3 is TGTGCCAGCAGCTTAGAGTCAGGGAATAGTCAGCCCCAGCATTTT.

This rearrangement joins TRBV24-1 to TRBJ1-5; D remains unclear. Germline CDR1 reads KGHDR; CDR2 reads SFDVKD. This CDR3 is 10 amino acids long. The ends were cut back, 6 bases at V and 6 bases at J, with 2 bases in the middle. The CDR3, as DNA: TGTGCCACCAGTTTTCAGCCCCAGCATTTT. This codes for CATSFQPQHF.

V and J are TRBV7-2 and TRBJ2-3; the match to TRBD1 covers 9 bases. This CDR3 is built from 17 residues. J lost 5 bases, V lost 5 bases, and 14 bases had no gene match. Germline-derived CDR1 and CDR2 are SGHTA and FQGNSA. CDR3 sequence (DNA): TGTGCCAGCAGCCCGGGGGCTGGGACAGGGTTGAGAGATACGCAGTATTTT. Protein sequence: CASSPGAGTGLRDTQYF. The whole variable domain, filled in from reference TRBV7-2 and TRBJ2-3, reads GAGVSQSPSNKVTEKGKDVELRCDPISGHTALYWYRQSLGQGLEFLIYFQGNSAPDKSGLPSDRFSAERTGGSVSTLTIQRTQQEDSAVYLCASSPGAGTGLRDTQYFGPGTRLTVL.

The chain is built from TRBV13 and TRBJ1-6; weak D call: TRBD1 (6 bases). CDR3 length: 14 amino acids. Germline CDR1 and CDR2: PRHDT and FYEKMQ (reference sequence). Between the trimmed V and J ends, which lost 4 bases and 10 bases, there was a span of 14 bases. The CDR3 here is CASSSRDIWSPLHF. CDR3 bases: TGTGCCAGCAGCTCGAGGGACATATGGTCACCCCTCCACTTT. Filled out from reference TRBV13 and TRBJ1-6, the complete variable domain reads AAGVIQSPRHLIKEKRETATLKCYPIPRHDTVYWYQQGPGQDPQFLISFYEKMQSDKGSIPDRFSAQQFSDYHSELNMSSLELGDSALYFCASSSRDIWSPLHFGNGTRLTVT.

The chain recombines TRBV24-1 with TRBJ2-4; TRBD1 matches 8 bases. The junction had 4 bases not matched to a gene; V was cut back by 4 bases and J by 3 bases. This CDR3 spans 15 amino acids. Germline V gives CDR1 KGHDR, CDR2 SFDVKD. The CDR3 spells CATSEDREVKNIQYF. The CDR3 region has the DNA TGTGCCACCAGTGAGGACAGGGAAGTCAAAAACATTCAGTACTTC.

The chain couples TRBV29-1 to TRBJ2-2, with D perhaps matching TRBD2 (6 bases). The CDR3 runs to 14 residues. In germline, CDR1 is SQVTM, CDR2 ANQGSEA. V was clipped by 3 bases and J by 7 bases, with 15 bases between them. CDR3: CSVEKGGSDGELFF. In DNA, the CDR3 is TGCAGCGTTGAGAAGGGAGGTTCGGACGGGGAGCTGTTTTTT.

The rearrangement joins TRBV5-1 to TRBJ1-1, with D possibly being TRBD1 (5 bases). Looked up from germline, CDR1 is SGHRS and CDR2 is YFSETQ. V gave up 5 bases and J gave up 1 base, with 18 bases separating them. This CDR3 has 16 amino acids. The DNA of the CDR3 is TGCGCCAGCAGTGGGGGGTTTGAGGGGTGGAACACTGAAGCTTTCTTT. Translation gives CASSGGFEGWNTEAFF.

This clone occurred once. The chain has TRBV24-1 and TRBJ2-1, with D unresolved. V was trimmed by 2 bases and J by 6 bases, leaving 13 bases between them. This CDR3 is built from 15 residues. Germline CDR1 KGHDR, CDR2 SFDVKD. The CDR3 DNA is TGTGCCACCAGTGATTCTTTTGGTGGTTTCAATGAGCAGTTCTTC. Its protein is CATSDSFGGFNEQFF.

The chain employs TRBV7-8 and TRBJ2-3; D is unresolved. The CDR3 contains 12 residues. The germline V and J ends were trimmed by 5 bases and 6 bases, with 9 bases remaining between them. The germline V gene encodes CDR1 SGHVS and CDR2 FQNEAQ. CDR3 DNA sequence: TGTGCCAGCAGCGCTAACATGGATACGCAGTATTTT. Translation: CASSANMDTQYF.

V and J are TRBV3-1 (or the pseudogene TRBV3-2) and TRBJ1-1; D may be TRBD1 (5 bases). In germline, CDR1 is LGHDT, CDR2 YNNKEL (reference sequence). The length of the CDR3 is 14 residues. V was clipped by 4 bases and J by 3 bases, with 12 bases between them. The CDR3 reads CASSPILRDTEAFF. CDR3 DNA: TGTGCCAGCAGCCCTATTCTCAGGGACACTGAAGCTTTCTTT.

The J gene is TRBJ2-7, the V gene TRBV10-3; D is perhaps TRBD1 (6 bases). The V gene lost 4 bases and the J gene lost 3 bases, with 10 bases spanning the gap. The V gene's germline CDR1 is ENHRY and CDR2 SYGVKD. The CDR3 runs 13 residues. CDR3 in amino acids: CAISGQDSYEQYF. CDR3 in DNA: TGTGCCATCAGTGGCCAGGACAGCTACGAGCAGTACTTC.

The CDR3 region is CASIRGTLLGEQYF. The CDR3 DNA sequence: TGTGCCAGCATCCGCGGGACACTACTTGGGGAGCAGTACTTC. The gene calls are TRBV28 and TRBJ2-7; D possibly uses TRBD1 or TRBD2 (6 bases each). Germline V gives CDR1 MDHEN, CDR2 SYDVKM. Trimming cost V 7 bases and J 7 bases, with 20 bases left between them. The CDR3 totals 14 residues.

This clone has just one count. The CDR3 sequence: CASSQDRGFGEKLFF. The CDR3 DNA follows: TGCGCCAGCAGCCAGGACAGGGGCTTTGGCGAAAAACTGTTTTTT. The chain recombines TRBV5-1 with TRBJ1-4, with 9 nucleotides matching TRBD1. Per the germline V gene, CDR1 is SGHRS and CDR2 is YFSETQ. The CDR3 length is 15 residues. The trim removed 4 bases at V and 8 bases at J, leaving 9 bases unmatched.

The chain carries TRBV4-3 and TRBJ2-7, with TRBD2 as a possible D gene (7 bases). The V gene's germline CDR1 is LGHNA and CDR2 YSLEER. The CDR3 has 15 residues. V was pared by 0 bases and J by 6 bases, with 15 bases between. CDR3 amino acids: CASSQDVGLGGEQYF. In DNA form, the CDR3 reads TGCGCCAGCAGCCAAGATGTCGGACTAGGGGGCGAGCAGTACTTC.

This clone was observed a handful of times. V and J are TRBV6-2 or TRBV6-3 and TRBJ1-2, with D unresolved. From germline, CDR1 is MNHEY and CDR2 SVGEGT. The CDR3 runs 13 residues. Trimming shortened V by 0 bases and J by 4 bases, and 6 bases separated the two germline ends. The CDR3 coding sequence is TGTGCCAGCAGTTACTCCCGATTCTATGGCTACACCTTC. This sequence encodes CASSYSRFYGYTF.

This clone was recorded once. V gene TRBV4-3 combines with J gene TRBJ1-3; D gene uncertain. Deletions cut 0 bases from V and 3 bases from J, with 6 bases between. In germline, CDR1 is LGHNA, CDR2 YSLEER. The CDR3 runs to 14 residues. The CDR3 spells CASSQEGYGNTIYF. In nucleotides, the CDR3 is TGCGCCAGCAGCCAAGAGGGGTATGGAAACACCATATATTTT.

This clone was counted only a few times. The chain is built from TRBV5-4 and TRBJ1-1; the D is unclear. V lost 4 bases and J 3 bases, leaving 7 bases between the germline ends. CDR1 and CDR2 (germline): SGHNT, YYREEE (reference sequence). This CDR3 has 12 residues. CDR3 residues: CASSGRDTEAFF. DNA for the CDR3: TGTGCCAGCAGCGGCCGGGACACTGAAGCTTTCTTT.

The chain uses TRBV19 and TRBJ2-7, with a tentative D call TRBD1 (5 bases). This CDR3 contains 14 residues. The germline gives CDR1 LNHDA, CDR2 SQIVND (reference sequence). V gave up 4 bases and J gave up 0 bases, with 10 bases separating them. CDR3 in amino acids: CASSKQVGSYEQYF. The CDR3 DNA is TGTGCCAGTAGTAAACAGGTCGGCTCCTACGAGCAGTACTTC.

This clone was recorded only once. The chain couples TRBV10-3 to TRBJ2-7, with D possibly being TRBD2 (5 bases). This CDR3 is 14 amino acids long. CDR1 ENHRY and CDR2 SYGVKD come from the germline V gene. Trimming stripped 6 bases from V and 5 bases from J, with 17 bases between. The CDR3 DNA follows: TGTGCCATCAGCGGTAAAGGAAACGGGGACGAGCAGTACTTC. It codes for CAISGKGNGDEQYF.

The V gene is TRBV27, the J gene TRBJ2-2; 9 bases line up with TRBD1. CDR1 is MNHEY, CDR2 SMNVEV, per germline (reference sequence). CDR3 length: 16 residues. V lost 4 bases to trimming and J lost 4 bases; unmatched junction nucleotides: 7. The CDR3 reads CASSSPGTGSTGELFF. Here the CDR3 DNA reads TGTGCCAGCAGTTCCCCCGGGACAGGGTCCACCGGGGAGCTGTTTTTT.

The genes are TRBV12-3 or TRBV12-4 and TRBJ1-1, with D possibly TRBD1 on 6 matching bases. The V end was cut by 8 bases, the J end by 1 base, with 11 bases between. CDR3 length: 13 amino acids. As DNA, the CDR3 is TGTGCCAGCCACAGGGACGCGAACACTGAAGCTTTCTTT. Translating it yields CASHRDANTEAFF.

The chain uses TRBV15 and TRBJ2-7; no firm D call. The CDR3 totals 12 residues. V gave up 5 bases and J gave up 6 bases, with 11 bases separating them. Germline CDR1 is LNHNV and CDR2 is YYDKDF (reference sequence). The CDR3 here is CATSFGYGEQYF. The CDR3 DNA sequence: TGTGCCACCAGCTTCGGGTATGGCGAGCAGTACTTC.

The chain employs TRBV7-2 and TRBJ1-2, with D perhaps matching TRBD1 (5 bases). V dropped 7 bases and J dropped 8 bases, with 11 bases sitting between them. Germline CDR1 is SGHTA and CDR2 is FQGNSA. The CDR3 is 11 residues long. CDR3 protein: CASNLRDGYTF. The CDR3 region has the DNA TGTGCCAGCAACCTAAGGGACGGCTACACCTTC.

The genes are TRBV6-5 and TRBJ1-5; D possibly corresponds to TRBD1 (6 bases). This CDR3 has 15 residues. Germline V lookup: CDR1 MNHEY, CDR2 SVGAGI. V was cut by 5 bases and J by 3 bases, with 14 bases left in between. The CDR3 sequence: CASSLGGGLNQPQHF. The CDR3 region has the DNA TGTGCCAGCAGTCTGGGTGGGGGCCTCAATCAGCCCCAGCATTTT.

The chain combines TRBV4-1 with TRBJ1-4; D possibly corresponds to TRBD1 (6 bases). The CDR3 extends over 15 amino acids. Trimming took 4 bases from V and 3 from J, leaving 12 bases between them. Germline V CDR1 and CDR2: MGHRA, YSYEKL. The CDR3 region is CASSRTGSANEKLFF. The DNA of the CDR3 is TGCGCCAGCAGCCGAACAGGGTCGGCTAATGAAAAACTGTTTTTT.

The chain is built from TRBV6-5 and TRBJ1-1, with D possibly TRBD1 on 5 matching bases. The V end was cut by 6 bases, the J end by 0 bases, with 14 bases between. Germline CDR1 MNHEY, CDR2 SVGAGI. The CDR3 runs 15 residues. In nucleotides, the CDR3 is TGTGCCAGCAGCCAGAGAAGACAGCTGAACACTGAAGCTTTCTTT. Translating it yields CASSQRRQLNTEAFF.

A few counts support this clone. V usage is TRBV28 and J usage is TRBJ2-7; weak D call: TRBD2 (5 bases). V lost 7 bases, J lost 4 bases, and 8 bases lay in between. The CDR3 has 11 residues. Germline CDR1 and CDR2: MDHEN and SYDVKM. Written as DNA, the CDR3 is TGTGCCAGCAACTCGGGGTACGAGCAGTACTTC. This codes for CASNSGYEQYF.